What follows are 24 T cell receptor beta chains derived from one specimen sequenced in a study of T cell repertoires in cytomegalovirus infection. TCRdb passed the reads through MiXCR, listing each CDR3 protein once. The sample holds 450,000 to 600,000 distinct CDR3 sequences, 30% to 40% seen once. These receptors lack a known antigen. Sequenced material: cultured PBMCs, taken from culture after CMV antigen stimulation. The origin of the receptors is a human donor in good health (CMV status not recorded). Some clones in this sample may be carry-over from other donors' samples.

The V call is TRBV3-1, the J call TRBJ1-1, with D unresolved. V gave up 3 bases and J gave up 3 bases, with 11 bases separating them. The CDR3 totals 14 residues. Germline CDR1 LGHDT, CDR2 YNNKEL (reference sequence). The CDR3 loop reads CASSQARMDTEAFF. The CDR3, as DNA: TGTGCCAGCAGCCAGGCCAGAATGGACACTGAAGCTTTCTTT.

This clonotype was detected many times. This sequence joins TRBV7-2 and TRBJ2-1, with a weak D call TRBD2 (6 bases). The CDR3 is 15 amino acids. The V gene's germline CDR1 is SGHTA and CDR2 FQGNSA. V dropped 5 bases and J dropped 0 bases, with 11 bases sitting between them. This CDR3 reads CASSETSSSYNEQFF. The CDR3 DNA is TGTGCCAGCAGCGAAACTAGCAGCTCCTACAATGAGCAGTTCTTC.

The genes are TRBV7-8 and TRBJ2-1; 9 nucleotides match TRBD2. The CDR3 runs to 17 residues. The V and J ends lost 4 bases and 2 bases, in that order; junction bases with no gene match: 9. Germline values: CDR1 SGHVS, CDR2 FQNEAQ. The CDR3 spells CASSSRGGTPTYNEQFF. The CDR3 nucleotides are TGTGCCAGCAGCTCGCGGGGGGGGACTCCTACCTACAATGAGCAGTTCTTC. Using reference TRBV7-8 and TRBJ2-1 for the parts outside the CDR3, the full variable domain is GAGVSQSPRYKVAKRGQDVALRCDPISGHVSLFWYQQALGQGPEFLTYFQNEAQLDKSGLPSDRFFAERPEGSVSTLKIQRTQQEDSAVYLCASSSRGGTPTYNEQFFGPGTRLTVL.

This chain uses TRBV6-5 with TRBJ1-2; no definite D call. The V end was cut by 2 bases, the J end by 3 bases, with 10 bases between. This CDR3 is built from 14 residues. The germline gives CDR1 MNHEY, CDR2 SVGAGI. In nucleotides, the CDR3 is TGTGCCAGCAGTTACAGAGGGCCCGACTATGGCTACACCTTC. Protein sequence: CASSYRGPDYGYTF.

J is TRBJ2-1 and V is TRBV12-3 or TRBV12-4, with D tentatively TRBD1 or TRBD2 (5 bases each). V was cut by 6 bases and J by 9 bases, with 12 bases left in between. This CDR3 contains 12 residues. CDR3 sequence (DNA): TGTGCCAGCAGGGGACGCCACCCTGAGCAGTTCTTC. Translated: CASRGRHPEQFF.

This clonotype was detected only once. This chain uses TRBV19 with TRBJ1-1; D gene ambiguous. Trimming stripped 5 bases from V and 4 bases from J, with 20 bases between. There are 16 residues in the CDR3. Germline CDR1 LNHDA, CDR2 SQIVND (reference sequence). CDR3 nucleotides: TGTGCCAGTAGTCCCCCCATCGGGGTGCGGGGCACTGAAGCTTTCTTT. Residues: CASSPPIGVRGTEAFF.

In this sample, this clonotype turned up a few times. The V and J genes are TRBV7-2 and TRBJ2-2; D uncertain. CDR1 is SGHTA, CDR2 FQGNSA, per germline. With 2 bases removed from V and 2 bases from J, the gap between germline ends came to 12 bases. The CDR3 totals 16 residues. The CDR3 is CASSLLRQRNTGELFF. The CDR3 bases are TGTGCCAGCAGCTTACTTAGACAACGTAACACCGGGGAGCTGTTTTTT. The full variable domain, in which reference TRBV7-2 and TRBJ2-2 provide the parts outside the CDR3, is GAGVSQSPSNKVTEKGKDVELRCDPISGHTALYWYRQSLGQGLEFLIYFQGNSAPDKSGLPSDRFSAERTGGSVSTLTIQRTQQEDSAVYLCASSLLRQRNTGELFFGEGSRLTVL.

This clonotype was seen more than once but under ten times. Here the CDR3 DNA reads TGTGCCAGTATAAGACTAGCGGGAGGAGGGTGTACTGCTTGGGAGCTGTTTTTT. Protein sequence: CASIRLAGGGCTAWELFF. The chain links TRBV19 to TRBJ2-2; TRBD2 matches at 13 bases. V shed 7 bases, J shed 9 bases, and the junction held 17 bases outside the gene matches. The CDR3 consists of 18 residues. In germline, CDR1 is LNHDA, CDR2 SQIVND (reference sequence).

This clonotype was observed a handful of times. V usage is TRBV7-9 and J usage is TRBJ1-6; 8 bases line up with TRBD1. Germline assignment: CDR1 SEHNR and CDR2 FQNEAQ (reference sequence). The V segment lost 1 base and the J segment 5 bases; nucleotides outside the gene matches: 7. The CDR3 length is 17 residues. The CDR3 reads CASSLGARGLDNSPLHF. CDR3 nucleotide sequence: TGTGCCAGCAGCTTAGGAGCCAGGGGGCTCGATAATTCACCCCTCCACTTT.

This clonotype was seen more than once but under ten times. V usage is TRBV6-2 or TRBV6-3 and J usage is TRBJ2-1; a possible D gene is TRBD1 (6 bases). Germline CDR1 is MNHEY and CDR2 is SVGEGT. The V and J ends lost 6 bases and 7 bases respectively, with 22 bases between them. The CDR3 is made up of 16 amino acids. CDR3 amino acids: CASSYLAGVPNNEQFF. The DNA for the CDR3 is TGTGCCAGCAGCTACCTCGCAGGGGTCCCTAATAATGAGCAGTTCTTC.

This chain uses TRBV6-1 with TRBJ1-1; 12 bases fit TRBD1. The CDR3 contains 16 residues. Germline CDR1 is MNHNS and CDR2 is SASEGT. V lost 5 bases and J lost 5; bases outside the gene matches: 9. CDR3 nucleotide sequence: TGTGCCAGCAGTCCCGGGACAGGGGGCAAGGGGACTGAAGCTTTCTTT. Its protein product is CASSPGTGGKGTEAFF.

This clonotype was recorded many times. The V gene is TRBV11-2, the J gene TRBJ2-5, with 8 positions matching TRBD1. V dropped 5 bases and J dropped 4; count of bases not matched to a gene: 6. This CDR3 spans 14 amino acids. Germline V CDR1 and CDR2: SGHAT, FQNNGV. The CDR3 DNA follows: TGTGCCAGCAGCCTCGGACAGGGAGGAGAGACCCAGTACTTC. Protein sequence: CASSLGQGGETQYF.

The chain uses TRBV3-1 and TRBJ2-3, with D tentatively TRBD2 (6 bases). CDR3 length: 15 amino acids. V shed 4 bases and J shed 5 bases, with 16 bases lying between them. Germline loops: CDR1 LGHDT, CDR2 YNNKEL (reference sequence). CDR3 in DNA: TGTGCCAGCAGCCTTCCGGGACTCCAGGGAGATACGCAGTATTTT. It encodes CASSLPGLQGDTQYF.

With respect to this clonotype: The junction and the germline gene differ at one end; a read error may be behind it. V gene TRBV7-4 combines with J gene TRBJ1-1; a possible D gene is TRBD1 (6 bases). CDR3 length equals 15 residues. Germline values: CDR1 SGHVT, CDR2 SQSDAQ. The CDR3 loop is CASSLQGSKNTEALF. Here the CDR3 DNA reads TGTGCCAGCAGCTTACAGGGGTCGAAGAACACTGAAGCTCTCTTT. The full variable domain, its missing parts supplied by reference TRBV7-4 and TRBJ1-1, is GAGVSQSPRYKVAKRGRDVALRCDSISGHVTLYWYRQTLGQGSEVLTYSQSDAQRDKSGRPSGRFSAERPERSVSTLKIQRTEQGDSAVYLCASSLQGSKNTEALFGQGTRLTVV.

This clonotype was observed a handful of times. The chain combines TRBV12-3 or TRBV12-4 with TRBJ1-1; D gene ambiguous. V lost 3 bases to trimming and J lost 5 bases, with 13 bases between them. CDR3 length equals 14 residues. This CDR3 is CASSLRDASTEAFF. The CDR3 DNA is TGTGCCAGCAGTTTGAGGGATGCCAGTACTGAAGCTTTCTTT.

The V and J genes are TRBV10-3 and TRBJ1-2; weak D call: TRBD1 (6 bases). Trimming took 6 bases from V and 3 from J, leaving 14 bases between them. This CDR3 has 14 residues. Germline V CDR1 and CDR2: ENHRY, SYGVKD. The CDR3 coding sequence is TGTGCCATCAGGGGAACCTCAGGGGACTATGGCTACACCTTC. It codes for CAIRGTSGDYGYTF.

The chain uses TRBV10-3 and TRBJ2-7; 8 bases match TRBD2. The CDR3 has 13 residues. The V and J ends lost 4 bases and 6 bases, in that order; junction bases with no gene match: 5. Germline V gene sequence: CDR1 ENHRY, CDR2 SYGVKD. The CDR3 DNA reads TGTGCCATCAGTGCAGCGGGAGATGTCGAGCAGTACTTC. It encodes CAISAAGDVEQYF.

The CDR3 DNA reads TGTGCCACCAGCAGAGGGGCGGGAAGCTCCTACAATGAGCAGTTCTTC. Its translation: CATSRGAGSSYNEQFF. This rearrangement joins TRBV15 to TRBJ2-1, with D possibly being TRBD2 (6 bases). The CDR3 length is 16 residues. The ends were cut back, 1 base at V and 0 bases at J, with 10 bases in the middle. Germline values: CDR1 LNHNV, CDR2 YYDKDF (reference sequence).

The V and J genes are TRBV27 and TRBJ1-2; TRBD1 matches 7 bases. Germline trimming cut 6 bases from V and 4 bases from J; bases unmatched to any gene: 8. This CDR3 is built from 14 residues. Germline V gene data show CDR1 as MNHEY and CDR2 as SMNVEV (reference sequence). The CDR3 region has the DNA TGTGCCAGCAGCCTAACAGGGGCGCCCTATGGCTACACCTTC. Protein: CASSLTGAPYGYTF.

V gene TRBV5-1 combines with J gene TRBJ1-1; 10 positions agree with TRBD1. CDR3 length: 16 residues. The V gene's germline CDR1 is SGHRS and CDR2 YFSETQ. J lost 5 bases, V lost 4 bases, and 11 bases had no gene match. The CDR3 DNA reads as TGCGCCAGCAGCCTCTGGGACAGGGGCGCGAGTACTGAAGCTTTCTTT. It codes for CASSLWDRGASTEAFF. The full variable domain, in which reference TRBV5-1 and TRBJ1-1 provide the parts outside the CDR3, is KAGVTQTPRYLIKTRGQQVTLSCSPISGHRSVSWYQQTPGQGLQFLFEYFSETQRNKGNFPGRFSGRQFSNSRSEMNVSTLELGDSALYLCASSLWDRGASTEAFFGQGTRLTVV.

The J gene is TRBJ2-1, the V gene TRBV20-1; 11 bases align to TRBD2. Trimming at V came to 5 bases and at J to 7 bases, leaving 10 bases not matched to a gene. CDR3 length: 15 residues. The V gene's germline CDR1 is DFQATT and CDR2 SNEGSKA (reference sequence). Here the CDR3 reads CSAPPASGRRNEQFF. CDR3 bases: TGCAGTGCTCCTCCCGCTAGCGGGAGGCGTAATGAGCAGTTCTTC.

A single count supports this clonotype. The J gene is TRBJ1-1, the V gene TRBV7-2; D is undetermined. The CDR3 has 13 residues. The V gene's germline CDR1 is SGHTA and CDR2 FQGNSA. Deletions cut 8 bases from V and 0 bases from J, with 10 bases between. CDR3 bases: TGTGCCAGCGTGCGGGCTCTGAACACTGAAGCTTTCTTT. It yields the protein CASVRALNTEAFF. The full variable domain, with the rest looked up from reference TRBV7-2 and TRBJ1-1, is GAGVSQSPSNKVTEKGKDVELRCDPISGHTALYWYRQSLGQGLEFLIYFQGNSAPDKSGLPSDRFSAERTGGSVSTLTIQRTQQEDSAVYLCASVRALNTEAFFGQGTRLTVV.

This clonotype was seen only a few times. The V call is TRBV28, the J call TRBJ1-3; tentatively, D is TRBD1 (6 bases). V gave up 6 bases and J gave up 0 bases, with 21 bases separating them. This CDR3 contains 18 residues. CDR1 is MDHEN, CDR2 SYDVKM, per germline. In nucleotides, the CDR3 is TGTGCCAGCAGAAAATTCACCGCGACAGGCCGCTCTGGAAACACCATATATTTT. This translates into CASRKFTATGRSGNTIYF.

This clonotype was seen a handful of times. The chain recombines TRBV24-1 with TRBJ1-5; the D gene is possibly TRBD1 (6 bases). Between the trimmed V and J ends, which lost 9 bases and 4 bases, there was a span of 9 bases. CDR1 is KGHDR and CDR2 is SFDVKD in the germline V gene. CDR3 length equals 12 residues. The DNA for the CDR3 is TGTGCCACCGGACAGACAAATCAGCCCCAGCATTTT. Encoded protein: CATGQTNQPQHF.